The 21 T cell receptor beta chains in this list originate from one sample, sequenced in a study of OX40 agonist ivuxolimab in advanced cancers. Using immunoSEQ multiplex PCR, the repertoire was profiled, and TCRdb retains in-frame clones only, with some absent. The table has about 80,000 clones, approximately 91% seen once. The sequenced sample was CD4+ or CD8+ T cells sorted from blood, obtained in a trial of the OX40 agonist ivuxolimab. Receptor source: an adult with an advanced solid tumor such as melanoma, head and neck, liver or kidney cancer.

CDR3 nucleotides: TGTGCCAGCAGCCCCCAGACTAGCGGGAGCTACGAGCAGTACTTC. It translates to CASSPQTSGSYEQYF. The chain uses TRBV9 and TRBJ2-7, with 12 bases lining up with TRBD2. The CDR3 loop spans 15 amino acids. Unmatched junction bases numbered 5, after V lost 4 bases and J lost 3 bases. Germline-derived CDR1 and CDR2 are SGDLS and YYNGEE.

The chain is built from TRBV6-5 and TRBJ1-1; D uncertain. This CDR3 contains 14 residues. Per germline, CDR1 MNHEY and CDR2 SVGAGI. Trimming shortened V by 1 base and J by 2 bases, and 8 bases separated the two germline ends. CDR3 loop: CASSYWTDNTEAFF. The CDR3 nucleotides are TGTGCCAGCAGTTACTGGACTGATAACACTGAAGCTTTCTTT.

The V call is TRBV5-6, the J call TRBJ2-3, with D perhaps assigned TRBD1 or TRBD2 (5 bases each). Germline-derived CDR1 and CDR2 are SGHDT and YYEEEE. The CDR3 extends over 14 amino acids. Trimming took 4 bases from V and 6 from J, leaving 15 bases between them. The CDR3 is CASSEGPHMDTQYF. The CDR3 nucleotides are TGTGCCAGCAGCGAGGGACCGCATATGGATACGCAGTATTTT.

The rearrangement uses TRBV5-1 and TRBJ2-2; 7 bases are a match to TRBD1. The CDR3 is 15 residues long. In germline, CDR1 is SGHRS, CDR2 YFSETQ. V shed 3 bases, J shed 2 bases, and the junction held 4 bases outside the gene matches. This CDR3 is CASSSGTVNTGELFF. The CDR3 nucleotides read TGCGCCAGCAGCTCCGGGACAGTCAACACCGGGGAGCTGTTTTTT.

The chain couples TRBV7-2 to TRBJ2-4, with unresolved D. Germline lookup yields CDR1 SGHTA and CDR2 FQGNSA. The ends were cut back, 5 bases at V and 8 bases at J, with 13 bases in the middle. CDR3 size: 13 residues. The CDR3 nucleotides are TGTGCCAGCAGCCAGTCCCGTGGGGACATTCAGTACTTC. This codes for CASSQSRGDIQYF.

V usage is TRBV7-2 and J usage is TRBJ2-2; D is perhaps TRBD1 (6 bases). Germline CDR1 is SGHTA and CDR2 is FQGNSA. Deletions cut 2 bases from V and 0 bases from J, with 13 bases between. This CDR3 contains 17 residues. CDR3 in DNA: TGTGCCAGCAGCTTACGGTGGGACAACTCGAACACCGGGGAGCTGTTTTTT. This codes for CASSLRWDNSNTGELFF.

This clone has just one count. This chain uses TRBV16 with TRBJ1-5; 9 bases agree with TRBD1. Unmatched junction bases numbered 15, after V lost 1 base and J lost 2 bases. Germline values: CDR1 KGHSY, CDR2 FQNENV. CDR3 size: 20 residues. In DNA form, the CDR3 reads TGTGCCAGCAGCCAATTAATTACGACAGGGGGAGGAGGTGGCAATCAGCCCCAGCATTTT. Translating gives CASSQLITTGGGGGNQPQHF.

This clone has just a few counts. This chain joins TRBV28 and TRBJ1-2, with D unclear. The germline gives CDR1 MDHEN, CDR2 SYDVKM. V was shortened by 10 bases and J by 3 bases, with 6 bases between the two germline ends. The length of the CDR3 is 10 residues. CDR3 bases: TGTGCCATAGGCGACTATGGCTACACCTTC. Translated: CAIGDYGYTF.

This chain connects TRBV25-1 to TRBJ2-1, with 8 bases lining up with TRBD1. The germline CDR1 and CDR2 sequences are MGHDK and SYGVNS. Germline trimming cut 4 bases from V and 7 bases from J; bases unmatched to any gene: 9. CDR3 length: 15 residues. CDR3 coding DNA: TGTGCCAGCAGTGCCCCAGGGGGCCGATTGAATGAGCAGTTCTTC. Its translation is CASSAPGGRLNEQFF.

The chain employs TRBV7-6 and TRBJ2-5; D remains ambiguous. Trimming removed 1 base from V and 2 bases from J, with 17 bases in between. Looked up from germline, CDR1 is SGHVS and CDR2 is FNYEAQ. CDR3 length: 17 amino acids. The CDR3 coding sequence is TGTGCCAGCAGCTTAGTGGGTGCCCTCGCATCACAAGAGACCCAGTACTTC. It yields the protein CASSLVGALASQETQYF.

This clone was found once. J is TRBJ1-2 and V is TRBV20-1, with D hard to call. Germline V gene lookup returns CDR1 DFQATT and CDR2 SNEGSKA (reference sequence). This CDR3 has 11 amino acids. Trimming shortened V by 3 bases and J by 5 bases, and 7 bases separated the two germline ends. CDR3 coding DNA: TGCAGTGCTAGTATCCCATATGGCTACACCTTC. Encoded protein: CSASIPYGYTF.

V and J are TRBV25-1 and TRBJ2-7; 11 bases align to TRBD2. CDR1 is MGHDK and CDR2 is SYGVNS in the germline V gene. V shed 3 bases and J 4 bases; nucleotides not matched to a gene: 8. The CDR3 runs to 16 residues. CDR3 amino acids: CASSEDAASGRYEQYF. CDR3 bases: TGTGCCAGCAGTGAGGACGCGGCTAGCGGGAGGTACGAGCAGTACTTC.

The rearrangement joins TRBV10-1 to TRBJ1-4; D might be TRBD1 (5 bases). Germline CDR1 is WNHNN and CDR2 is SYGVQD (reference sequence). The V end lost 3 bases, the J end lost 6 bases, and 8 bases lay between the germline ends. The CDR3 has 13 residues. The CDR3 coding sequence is TGCGCCAGCAGTGACAGGGTCGATGAAAAACTGTTTTTT. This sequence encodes CASSDRVDEKLFF.

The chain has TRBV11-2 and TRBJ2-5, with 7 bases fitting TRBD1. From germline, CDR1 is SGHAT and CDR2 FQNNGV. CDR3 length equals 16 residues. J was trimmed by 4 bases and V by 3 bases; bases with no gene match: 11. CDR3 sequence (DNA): TGTGCCAGCAGCTTCCCCACCAGACAGGGTCGAGAGACCCAGTACTTC. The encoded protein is CASSFPTRQGRETQYF.

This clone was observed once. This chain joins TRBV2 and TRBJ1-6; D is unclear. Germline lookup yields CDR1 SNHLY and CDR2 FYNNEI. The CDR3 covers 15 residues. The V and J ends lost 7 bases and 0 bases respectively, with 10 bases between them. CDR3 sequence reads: CASTRGGSYNSPLHF. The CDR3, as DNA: TGTGCCAGCACCCGCGGAGGCTCCTATAATTCACCCCTCCACTTT.

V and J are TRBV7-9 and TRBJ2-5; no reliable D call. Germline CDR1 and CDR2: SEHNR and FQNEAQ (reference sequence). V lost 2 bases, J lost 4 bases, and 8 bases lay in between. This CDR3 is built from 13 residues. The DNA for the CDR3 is TGTGCCAGCAGCTTAAAGTGGGGAGAGACCCAGTACTTC. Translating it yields CASSLKWGETQYF.

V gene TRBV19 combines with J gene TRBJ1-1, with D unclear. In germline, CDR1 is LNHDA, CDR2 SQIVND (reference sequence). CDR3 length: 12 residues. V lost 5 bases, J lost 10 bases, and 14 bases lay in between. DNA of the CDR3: TGTGCCAGTAGTCCGCTATCGGACGTAGCTTTCTTT. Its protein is CASSPLSDVAFF. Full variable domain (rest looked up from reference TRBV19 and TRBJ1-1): DGGITQSPKYLFRKEGQNVTLSCEQNLNHDAMYWYRQDPGQGLRLIYYSQIVNDFQKGDIAEGYSVSREKKESFPLTVTSAQKNPTAFYLCASSPLSDVAFFGQGTRLTVV.

The DNA of the CDR3 is TGCGCCAGCACCGAATCCCGCCTAGCGGGGAGACACTCCTACAATGAGCAGTTCTTC. Its protein product is CASTESRLAGRHSYNEQFF. The chain carries TRBV5-1 and TRBJ2-1, with TRBD2 matching 9 bases. Trimming cost V 6 bases and J 0 bases; bases outside gene matches: 16. Germline CDR1 is SGHRS and CDR2 is YFSETQ. The CDR3 is made up of 19 amino acids.

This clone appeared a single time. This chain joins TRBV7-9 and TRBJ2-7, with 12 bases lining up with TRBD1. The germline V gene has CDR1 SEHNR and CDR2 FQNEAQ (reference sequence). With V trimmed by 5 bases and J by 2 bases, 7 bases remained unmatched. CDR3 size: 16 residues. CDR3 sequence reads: CASSRRDRGRPYEQYF. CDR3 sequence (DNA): TGTGCCAGCAGCAGAAGGGACAGGGGGCGACCCTACGAGCAGTACTTC. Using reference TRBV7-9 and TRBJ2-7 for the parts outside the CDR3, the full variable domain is DTGVSQNPRHKITKRGQNVTFRCDPISEHNRLYWYRQTLGQGPEFLTYFQNEAQLEKSRLLSDRFSAERPKGSFSTLEIQRTEQGDSAMYLCASSRRDRGRPYEQYFGPGTRLTVT.

The CDR3 DNA follows: TGTGCCAGCAAATCTGGGACTAGCCCGCTCGCAGATACGCAGTATTTT. This sequence encodes CASKSGTSPLADTQYF. The chain links TRBV2 to TRBJ2-3; 9 nucleotides line up with TRBD2. Trimming cost V 7 bases and J 4 bases; bases outside gene matches: 12. Germline CDR1 is SNHLY and CDR2 is FYNNEI. This CDR3 is built from 16 residues.

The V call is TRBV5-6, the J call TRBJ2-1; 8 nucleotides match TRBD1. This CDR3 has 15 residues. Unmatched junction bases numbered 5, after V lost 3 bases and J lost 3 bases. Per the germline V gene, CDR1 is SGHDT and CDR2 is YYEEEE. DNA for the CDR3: TGTGCCAGCAGCTACGGACAGGGAAACTACAATGAGCAGTTCTTC. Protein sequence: CASSYGQGNYNEQFF. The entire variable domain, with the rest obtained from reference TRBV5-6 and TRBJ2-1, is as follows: DAGVTQSPTHLIKTRGQQVTLRCSPKSGHDTVSWYQQALGQGPQFIFQYYEEEERQRGNFPDRFSGHQFPNYSSELNVNALLLGDSALYLCASSYGQGNYNEQFFGPGTRLTVL.